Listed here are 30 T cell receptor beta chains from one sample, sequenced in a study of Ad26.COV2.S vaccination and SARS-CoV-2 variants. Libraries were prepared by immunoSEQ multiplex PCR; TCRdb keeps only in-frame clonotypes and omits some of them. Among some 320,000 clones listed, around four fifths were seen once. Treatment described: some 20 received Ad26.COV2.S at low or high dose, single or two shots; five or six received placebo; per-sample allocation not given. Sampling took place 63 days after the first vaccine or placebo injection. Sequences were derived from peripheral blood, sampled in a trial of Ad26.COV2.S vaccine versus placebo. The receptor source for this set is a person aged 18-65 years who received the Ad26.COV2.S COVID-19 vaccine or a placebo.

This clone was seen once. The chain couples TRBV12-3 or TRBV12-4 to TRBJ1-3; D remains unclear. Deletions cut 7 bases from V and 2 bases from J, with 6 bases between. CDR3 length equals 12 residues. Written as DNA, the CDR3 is TGTGCCAGCACCACGGCTGGAAACACCATATATTTT. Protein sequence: CASTTAGNTIYF.

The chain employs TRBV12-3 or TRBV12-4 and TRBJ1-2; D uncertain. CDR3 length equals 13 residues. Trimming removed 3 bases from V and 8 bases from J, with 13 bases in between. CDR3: CASSLAERVGYTF. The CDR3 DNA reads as TGTGCCAGCAGTTTGGCCGAAAGAGTCGGCTACACCTTC.

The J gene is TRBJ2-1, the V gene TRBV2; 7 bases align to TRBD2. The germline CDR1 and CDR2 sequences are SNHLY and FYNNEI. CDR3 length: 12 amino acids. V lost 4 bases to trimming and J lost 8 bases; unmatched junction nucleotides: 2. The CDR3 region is CASSVRGDEQFF. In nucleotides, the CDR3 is TGTGCCAGCAGTGTCCGGGGGGATGAGCAGTTCTTC. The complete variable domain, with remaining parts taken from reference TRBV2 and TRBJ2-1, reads EPEVTQTPSHQVTQMGQEVILRCVPISNHLYFYWYRQILGQKVEFLVSFYNNEISEKSEIFDDQFSVERPDGSNFTLKIRSTKLEDSAMYFCASSVRGDEQFFGPGTRLTVL.

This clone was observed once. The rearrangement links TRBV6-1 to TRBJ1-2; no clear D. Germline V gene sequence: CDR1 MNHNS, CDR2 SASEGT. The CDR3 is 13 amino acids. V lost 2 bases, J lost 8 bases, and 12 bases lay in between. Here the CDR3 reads CASSELRLEGYTF. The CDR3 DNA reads TGTGCCAGCAGTGAACTAAGGTTGGAGGGCTACACCTTC.

Here the CDR3 reads CASSEEQGWGQPQHF. The DNA for the CDR3 is TGTGCCAGCAGTGAAGAACAGGGGTGGGGTCAGCCCCAGCATTTT. The chain couples TRBV2 to TRBJ1-5; 7 bases are shared with TRBD1. Losses at the gene ends were 1 base for V and 6 bases for J; bases not matched to a gene: 6. Looked up from germline, CDR1 is SNHLY and CDR2 is FYNNEI. The CDR3 covers 15 residues.

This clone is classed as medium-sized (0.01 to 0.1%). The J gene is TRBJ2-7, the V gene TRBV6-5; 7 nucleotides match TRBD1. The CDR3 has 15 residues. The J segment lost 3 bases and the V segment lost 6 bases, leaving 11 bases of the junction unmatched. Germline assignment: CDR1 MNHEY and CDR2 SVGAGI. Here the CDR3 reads CASSPTQQGIYEQYF. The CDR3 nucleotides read TGTGCCAGCAGCCCCACCCAACAGGGGATCTACGAGCAGTACTTC.

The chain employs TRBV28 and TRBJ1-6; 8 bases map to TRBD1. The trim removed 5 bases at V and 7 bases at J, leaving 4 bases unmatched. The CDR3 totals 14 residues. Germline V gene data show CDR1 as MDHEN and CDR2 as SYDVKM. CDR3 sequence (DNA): TGTGCCAGCAGTACCAGGGGGCGGAATTCACCCCTCCACTTT. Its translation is CASSTRGRNSPLHF. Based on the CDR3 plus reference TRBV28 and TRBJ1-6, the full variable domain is DVKVTQSSRYLVKRTGEKVFLECVQDMDHENMFWYRQDPGLGLRLIYFSYDVKMKEKGDIPEGYSVSREKKERFSLILESASTNQTSMYLCASSTRGRNSPLHFGNGTRLTVT.

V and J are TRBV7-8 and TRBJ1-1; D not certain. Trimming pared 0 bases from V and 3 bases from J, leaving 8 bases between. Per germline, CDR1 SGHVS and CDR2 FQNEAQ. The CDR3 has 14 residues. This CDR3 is CASSLALAYTEAFF. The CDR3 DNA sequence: TGTGCCAGCAGCTTAGCGCTAGCGTACACTGAAGCTTTCTTT. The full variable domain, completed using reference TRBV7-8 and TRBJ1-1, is GAGVSQSPRYKVAKRGQDVALRCDPISGHVSLFWYQQALGQGPEFLTYFQNEAQLDKSGLPSDRFFAERPEGSVSTLKIQRTQQEDSAVYLCASSLALAYTEAFFGQGTRLTVV.

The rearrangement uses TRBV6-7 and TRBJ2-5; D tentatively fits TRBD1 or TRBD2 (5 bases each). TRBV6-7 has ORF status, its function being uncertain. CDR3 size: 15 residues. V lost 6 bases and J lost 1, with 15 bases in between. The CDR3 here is CASSGDRDGQETQYF. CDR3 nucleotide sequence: TGTGCCAGCAGCGGCGACCGGGACGGCCAAGAGACCCAGTACTTC.

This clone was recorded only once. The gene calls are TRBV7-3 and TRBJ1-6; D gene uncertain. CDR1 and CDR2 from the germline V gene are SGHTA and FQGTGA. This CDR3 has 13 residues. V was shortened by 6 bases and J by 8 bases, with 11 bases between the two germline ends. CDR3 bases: TGTGCCAGCAGTCTAGCCCAGGATTCACCCCTCCACTTT. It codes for CASSLAQDSPLHF. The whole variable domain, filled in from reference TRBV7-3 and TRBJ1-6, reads GAGVSQTPSNKVTEKGKYVELRCDPISGHTALYWYRQSLGQGPEFLIYFQGTGAADDSGLPNDRFFAVRPEGSVSTLKIQRTERGDSAVYLCASSLAQDSPLHFGNGTRLTVT.

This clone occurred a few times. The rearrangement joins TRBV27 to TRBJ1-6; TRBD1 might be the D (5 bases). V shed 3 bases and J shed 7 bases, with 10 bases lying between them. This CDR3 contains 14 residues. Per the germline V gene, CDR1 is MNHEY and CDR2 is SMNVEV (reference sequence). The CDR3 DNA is TGTGCCAGCAGTTTCGGGACGGAGAATTCACCCCTCCACTTT. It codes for CASSFGTENSPLHF.

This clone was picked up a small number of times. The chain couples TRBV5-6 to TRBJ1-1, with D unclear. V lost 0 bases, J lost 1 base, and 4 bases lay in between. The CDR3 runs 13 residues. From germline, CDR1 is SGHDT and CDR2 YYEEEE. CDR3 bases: TGTGCCAGCAGCTTGGTACGGAACACTGAAGCTTTCTTT. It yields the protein CASSLVRNTEAFF.

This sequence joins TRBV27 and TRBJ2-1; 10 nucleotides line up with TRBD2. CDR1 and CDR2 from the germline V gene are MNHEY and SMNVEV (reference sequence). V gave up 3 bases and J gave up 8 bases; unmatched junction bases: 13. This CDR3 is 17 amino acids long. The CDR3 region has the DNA TGTGCCAGCAGTTTTCTAGCGGGGGTAACCCTTGTGGATGAGCAGTTCTTC. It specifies CASSFLAGVTLVDEQFF.

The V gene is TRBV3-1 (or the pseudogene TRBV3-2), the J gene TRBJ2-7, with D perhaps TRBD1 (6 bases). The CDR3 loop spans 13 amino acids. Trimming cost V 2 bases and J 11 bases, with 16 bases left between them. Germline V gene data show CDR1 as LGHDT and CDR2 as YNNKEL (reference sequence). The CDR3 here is CASSQRQALREYF. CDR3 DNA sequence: TGTGCCAGCAGCCAAAGACAGGCCCTACGGGAGTACTTC.

The CDR3 sequence is CASSRWTVGDQETQYF. The CDR3 DNA reads TGTGCCAGCAGCAGATGGACAGTGGGCGACCAAGAGACCCAGTACTTC. This chain links TRBV21-1 with TRBJ2-5; TRBD1 is the table's D call and was not checked against the DNA. TRBV21-1 is described as a pseudogene. This CDR3 is 16 amino acids long.

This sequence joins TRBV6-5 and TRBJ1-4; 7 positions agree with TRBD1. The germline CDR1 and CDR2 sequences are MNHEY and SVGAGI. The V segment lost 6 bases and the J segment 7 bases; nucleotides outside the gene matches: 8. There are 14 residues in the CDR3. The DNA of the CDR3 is TGTGCCAGCAGCCGTGACAGGGAGGGTGAAAAACTGTTTTTT. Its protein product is CASSRDREGEKLFF.

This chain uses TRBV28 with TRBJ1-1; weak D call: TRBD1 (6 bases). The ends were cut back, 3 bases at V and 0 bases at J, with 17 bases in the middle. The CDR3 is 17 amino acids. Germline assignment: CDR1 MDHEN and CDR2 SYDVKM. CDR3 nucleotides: TGTGCCAGCAGTTTGTACGGCTCCACAGGGATGAACACTGAAGCTTTCTTT. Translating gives CASSLYGSTGMNTEAFF.

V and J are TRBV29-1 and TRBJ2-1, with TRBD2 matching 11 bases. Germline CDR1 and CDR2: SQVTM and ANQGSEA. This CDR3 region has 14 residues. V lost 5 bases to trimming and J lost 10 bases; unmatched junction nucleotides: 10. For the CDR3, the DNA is TGCAGCGTTCCGACTAGCGGGGCTTCTCCGGAGCAGTTCTTC. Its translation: CSVPTSGASPEQFF.

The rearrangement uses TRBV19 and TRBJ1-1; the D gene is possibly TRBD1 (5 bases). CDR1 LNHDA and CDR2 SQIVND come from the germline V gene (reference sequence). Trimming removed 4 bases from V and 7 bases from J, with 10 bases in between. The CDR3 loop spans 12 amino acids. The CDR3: CASSKTEFEAFF. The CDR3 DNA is TGTGCCAGTAGTAAGACAGAGTTTGAAGCTTTCTTT.

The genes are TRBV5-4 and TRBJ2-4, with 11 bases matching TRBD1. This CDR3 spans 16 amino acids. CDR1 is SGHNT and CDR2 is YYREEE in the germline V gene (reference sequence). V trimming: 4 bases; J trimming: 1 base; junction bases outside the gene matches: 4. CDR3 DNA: TGTGCCAGCAGCCTTGGGACAGGGGGTGCCAAAAACATTCAGTACTTC. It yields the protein CASSLGTGGAKNIQYF.

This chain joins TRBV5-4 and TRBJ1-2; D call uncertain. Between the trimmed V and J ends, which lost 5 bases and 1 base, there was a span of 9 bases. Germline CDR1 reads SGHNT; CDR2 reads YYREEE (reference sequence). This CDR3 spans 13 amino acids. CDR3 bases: TGTGCCAGCAGACCGATTTTTAACTATGGCTACACCTTC. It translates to CASRPIFNYGYTF.

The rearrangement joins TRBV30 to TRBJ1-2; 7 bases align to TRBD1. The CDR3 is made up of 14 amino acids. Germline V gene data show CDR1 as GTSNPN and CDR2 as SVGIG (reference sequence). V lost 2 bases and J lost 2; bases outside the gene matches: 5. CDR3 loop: CAWSRPQGNYGYTF. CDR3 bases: TGTGCCTGGAGTCGACCACAGGGGAACTATGGCTACACCTTC.

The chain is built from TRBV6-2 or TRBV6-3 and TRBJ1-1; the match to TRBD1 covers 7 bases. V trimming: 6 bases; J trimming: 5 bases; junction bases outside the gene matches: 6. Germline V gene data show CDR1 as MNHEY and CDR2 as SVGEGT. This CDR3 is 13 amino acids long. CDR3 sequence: CASSATGATEAFF. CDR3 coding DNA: TGTGCCAGCAGCGCAACAGGGGCGACTGAAGCTTTCTTT.

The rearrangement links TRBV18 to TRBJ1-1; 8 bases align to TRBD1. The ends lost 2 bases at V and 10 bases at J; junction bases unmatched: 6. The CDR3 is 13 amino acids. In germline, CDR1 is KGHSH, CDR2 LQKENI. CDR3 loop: CASSPDDRGRAFF. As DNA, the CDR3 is TGTGCCAGCTCACCAGATGACAGGGGTAGAGCTTTCTTT.

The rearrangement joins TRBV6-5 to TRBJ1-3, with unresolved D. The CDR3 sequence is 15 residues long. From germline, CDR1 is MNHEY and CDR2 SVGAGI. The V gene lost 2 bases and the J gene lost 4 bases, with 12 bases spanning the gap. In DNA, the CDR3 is TGTGCCAGCAGTTACCGGCAACAATCGGGAAACACCATATATTTT. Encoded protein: CASSYRQQSGNTIYF.

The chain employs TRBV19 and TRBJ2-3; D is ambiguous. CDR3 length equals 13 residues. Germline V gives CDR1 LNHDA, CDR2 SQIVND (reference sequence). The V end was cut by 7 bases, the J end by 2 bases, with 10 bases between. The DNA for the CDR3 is TGTGCCAGTACTGGGATTAACACAGATACGCAGTATTTT. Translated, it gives CASTGINTDTQYF.

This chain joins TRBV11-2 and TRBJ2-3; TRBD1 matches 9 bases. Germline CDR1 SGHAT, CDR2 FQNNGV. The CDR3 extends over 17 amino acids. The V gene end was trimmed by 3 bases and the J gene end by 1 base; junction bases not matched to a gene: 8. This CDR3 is CASSLAQTGGGTDTQYF. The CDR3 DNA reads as TGTGCCAGCAGCTTGGCCCAGACAGGGGGGGGCACAGATACGCAGTATTTT.

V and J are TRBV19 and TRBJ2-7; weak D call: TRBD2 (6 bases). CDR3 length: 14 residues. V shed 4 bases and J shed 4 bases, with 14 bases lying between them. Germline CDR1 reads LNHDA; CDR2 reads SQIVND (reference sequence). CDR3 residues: CASSTRGAGYEQYF. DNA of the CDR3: TGTGCCAGTAGTACCCGGGGAGCGGGTTACGAGCAGTACTTC.

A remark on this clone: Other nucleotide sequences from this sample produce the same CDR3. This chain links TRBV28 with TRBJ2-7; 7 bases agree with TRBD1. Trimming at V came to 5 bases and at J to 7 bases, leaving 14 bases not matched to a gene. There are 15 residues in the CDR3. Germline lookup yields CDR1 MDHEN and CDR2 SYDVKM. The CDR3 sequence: CASSLRTGRRSEQYF. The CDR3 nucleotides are TGTGCCAGCAGTCTCCGGACAGGCCGGCGGTCGGAGCAGTACTTC.

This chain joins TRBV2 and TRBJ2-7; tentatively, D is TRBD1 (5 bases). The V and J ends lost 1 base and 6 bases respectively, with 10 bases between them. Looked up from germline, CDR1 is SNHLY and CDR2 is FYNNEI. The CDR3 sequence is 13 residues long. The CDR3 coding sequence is TGTGCCAGCAGTGAAGTTAGGCAGGGCGAGCAGTACTTC. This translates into CASSEVRQGEQYF.